Described below is a single T cell receptor beta chain sequence and its context. The source of the sample is a study of monozygotic twins with inflammatory bowel disease. The TCR libraries each used total RNA (about 4,000 ng per library). TCRdb re-called the 5' RACE reads; one entry per CDR3 protein, DNA not given. This listing includes approximately 330,000 distinct CDR3 sequences. The CDR3 runs to 12 residues. CDR1 and CDR2 (germline): LGHDT, YNNKEL (reference sequence). This clonotype was sampled from a human donor with ulcerative colitis or Crohn's disease, or a healthy co-twin of an affected twin (not recorded which). This chain joins TRBV3-1 and TRBJ2-5; the D call of TRBD2 rests on TCRdb alone, since no DNA is present to check it. The sequenced sample was blood. CDR3 region: CASKREGETQYF.